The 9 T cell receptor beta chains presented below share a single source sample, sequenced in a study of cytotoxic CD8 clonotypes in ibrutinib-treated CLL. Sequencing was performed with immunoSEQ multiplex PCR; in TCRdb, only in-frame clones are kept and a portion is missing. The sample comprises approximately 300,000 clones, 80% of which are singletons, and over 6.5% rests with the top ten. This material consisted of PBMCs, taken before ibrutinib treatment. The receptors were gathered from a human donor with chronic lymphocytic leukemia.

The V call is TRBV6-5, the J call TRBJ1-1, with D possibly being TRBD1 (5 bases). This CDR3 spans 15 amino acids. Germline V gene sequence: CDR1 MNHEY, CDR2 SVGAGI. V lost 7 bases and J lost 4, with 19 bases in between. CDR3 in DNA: TGTGCCAGCAAAGATAGGGACCCAGGATCCACTGAAGCTTTCTTT. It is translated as CASKDRDPGSTEAFF.

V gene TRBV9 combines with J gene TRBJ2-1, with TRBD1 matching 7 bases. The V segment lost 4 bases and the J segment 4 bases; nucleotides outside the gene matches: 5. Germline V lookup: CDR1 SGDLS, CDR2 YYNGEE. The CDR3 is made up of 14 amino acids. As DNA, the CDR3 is TGTGCCAGCAGCCCACCGACAGGGTACAATGAGCAGTTCTTC. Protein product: CASSPPTGYNEQFF.

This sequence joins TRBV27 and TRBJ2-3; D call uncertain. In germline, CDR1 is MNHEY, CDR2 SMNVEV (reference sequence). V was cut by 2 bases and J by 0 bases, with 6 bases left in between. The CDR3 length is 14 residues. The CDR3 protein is CASSLAASTDTQYF. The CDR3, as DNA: TGTGCCAGCAGTTTAGCCGCTAGCACAGATACGCAGTATTTT.

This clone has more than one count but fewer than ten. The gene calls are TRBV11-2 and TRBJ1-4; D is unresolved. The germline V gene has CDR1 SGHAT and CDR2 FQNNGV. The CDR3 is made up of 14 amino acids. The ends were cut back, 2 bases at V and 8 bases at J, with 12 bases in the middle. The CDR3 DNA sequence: TGTGCCAGCAGCTTAAACCCGGGAAGCGAAAAACTGTTTTTT. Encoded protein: CASSLNPGSEKLFF.

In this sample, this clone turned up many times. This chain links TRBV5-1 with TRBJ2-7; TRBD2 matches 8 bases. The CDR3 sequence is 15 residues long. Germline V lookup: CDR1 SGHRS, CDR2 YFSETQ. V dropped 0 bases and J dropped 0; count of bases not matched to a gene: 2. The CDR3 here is CASSLGLASSYEQYF. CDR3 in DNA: TGCGCCAGCAGCTTGGGACTAGCGAGCTCCTACGAGCAGTACTTC.

CDR3 nucleotides: TGTGCCAGCAGCTTCGGGGAGGGCACTGAAGCTTTCTTT. This gives the protein CASSFGEGTEAFF. The V gene is TRBV11-2, the J gene TRBJ1-1; D remains ambiguous. The germline CDR1 and CDR2 sequences are SGHAT and FQNNGV. The CDR3 runs to 13 residues. V was cut by 3 bases and J by 4 bases, with 9 bases left in between.

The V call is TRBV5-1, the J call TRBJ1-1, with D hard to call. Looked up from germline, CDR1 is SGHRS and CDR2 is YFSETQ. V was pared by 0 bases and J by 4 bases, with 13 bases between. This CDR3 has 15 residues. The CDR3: CASSLEPSVGTEAFF. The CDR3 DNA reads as TGCGCCAGCAGCTTGGAGCCCAGTGTAGGCACTGAAGCTTTCTTT.

The CDR3 DNA is TGCGCCAGCAGCCCCTTTCTGGTCGATACGCAGTATTTT. This gives the protein CASSPFLVDTQYF. The chain uses TRBV5-1 and TRBJ2-3; D is uncertain. Deletions cut 4 bases from V and 6 bases from J, with 12 bases between. CDR3 size: 13 residues. Germline CDR1 SGHRS, CDR2 YFSETQ.

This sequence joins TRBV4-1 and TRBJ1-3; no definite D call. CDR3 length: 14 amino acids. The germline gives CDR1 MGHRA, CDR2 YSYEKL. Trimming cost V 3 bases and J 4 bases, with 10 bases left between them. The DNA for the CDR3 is TGCGCCAGCAGCCATCCCGAGAACGGAAACACCATATATTTT. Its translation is CASSHPENGNTIYF.